This T cell receptor beta chain was sequenced during a study of vaccination effects on CD4 cells after COVID-19. In regard to this clone: The antigen remains unidentified.

Repertoires were generated with immunoSEQ multiplex PCR, while TCRdb's copy carries only in-frame clones and drops some. Among some 70,000 clones listed, around 81% were seen once. In germline, CDR1 is SGDLS, CDR2 YYNGEE. V shed 4 bases, J shed 5 bases, and the junction held 14 bases outside the gene matches. CDR3 size: 17 residues. Antigen-specific CD4+ T cells expanded by the ViraFEST assay with viral peptide pools were then sequenced. Around day 10 of culture, CD4+ T cells were separated out. BNT162b2 vaccine or mRNA-1273 vaccine was given to participants in two doses. Prior SARS-CoV-2 infection was absent in the vaccine recipients, as shown by negative nucleocapsid antibodies.

This sequence was found in a human donor who received a COVID-19 vaccine. V is TRBV9 and J is TRBJ2-5, with 10 bases identical to TRBD2. Sequenced material: CD4+ T cells from PBMCs cultured with HCoV-229E spike peptides, taken after COVID-19 vaccination. CDR3 sequence reads: CASSPAPSSGGGETQYF. CDR3 in DNA: TGTGCCAGCAGCCCCGCCCCATCTAGCGGGGGAGGGGAGACCCAGTACTTC.